This record concerns one TCR beta chain sequence. This specimen includes other DNA sequences encoding the same CDR3. The CDR3 is 13 residues long. The ends lost 1 base at V and 2 bases at J; junction bases unmatched: 2. Germline-derived CDR1 and CDR2 are GTSNPN and SVGIG (reference sequence). The sample comes from a study of technical replicates of blood from a handful of donors. Some clones are missing from TCRdb's copy, which holds only in-frame ones; the method was immunoSEQ multiplex PCR. The table shows approximately 70,000 clones, with just over 90% occurring only once. This chain connects TRBV30 to TRBJ2-7; TRBD1 agrees at 7 bases. Sequencing used PBMCs. The receptor comes from a human donor in good health. Some clones in this sample may be carry-over from other donors' samples. CDR3 coding DNA: TGTGCCTGGAGTGCGGGACAGACCTACGAGCAGTACTTC. This translates into CAWSAGQTYEQYF.